Listed here is a single T cell receptor beta chain. This sample was included in a study of cytomegalovirus exposure and HLA in healthy donors. The CDR3 runs 14 residues. Losses at the gene ends were 4 bases for V and 4 bases for J; bases not matched to a gene: 4. CDR1 is MNHEY and CDR2 is SVGAGI in the germline V gene. 60 Vbeta and 13 Jbeta primers were used in PCR. Assay used: immunoSEQ multiplex PCR; TCRdb lists only in-frame clones, some missing. The sample has tens of thousands of clones, 77% seen once. The receptor's source is a woman aged 40 to 50 in good health and CMV-seropositive. The source material was PBMCs. The rearrangement uses TRBV6-5 and TRBJ2-1, with TRBD1 matching 7 bases. CDR3 sequence (DNA): TGTGCCAGCAGTTTCACGACAGGGTACAATGAGCAGTTCTTC. This encodes CASSFTTGYNEQFF.